Sequencing of this T cell receptor beta chain was carried out in a study of blood T cells in healthy people across ages. A sample-barcoded 5' primer and a J-beta primer mix were used in a second PCR of roughly 6 to 11 cycles. MiXCR, run by TCRdb on the 5' RACE reads, gives a single entry per CDR3 protein. The sample lists over 1.5 million distinct CDR3 sequences; about 49% were seen once. The CDR3 is 13 residues long. J was trimmed by 1 base and V by 6 bases; bases with no gene match: 4. Per germline, CDR1 SQVTM and CDR2 ANQGSEA. The chain uses TRBV29-1 and TRBJ2-7, with 9 positions matching TRBD1. The receptor comes from a woman in her thirties or forties in good health. Sequenced input: blood. CDR3 amino acids: CSVTGGDSYEQYF. In nucleotides, the CDR3 is TGCAGCGTCACAGGGGGCGATTCCTACGAGCAGTACTTC.